Below, one T cell receptor beta chain is given with its context. Its antigen is not yet known. Nothing much larger sits one base from this clone, and base qualities are not available. Patients with a history of autoimmune disease or receiving systemic immunosuppression were excluded from the trial. Peripheral blood for TCR sequencing was collected from all dose cohorts at baseline, on cycle 4 day 1, and on cycle 7 day 1. Samples came from an open-label, multicenter, first-in-human phase I dose-escalation trial of ivuxolimab. Adults with locally advanced or metastatic head and neck squamous cell, hepatocellular, melanoma or renal cell carcinoma were enrolled in the trial. Before TCR sequencing, CD4+ and CD8+ T cells were separately sorted from peripheral blood. From cysteine to phenylalanine, the CDR3 is 12 amino acids long. CDR3 DNA only is kept here, 36 bases in frame from base 1. The germline V gene yields MDHEN for CDR1 and SYDVKM for CDR2. Trimming removed 5 bases from V and 11 bases from J, leaving 15 bases between the germline ends.

For sequencing of the TCRbeta CDR3 region, genomic DNA was extracted from the sorted cells. The immunoSEQ Assay was used to sequence the TCRbeta CDR3 regions. Not all clones reach the TCRdb copy of this immuneACCESS table, which keeps in-frame sequences only. Checked studies attribute under half of the gap to unresolved V genes and leave the rest unexplained. The sample table records about 100,000 clones; around 87% of these occur just once. The ten biggest clones cover roughly 0.16% of the sample. This sample is part of a study of OX40 agonist ivuxolimab in advanced cancers. Notes on the research overall: The costimulatory receptor OX40 (CD134) was targeted by ivuxolimab, a fully human IgG2 agonistic monoclonal antibody. Intravenous ivuxolimab was administered to patients every 2 weeks at six dose levels: 0.01, 0.1, 0.3, 1.5, 3 and 10 mg/kg. Of the approximately 53 patients in dose escalation, about 19 had hepatocellular carcinoma, some 15 had melanoma, 9 had renal cell carcinoma and 9 had head and neck cancer. The dose-escalation cohort was roughly 83% male with a mean age of about 65 years, ranging from roughly 20 to 85. Patients were allowed to have had prior anti-PD-1, anti-PD-L1 or anti-CTLA-4 therapy, and around 40% of the dose-escalation patients had previously received checkpoint inhibitors. Three dose-escalation patients achieved partial responses, one with hepatocellular carcinoma and two with cutaneous melanoma. Peripheral TCRbeta sequencing aimed to test whether ivuxolimab altered TCR sequence diversity and caused clonal T-cell expansion. The paper reports the monotherapy dose-escalation portion (N of about 56 patients) of the phase I ivuxolimab trial.

Overall results and qualifications from the work: After ivuxolimab, CD8+ T cells had more expanded clones than CD4+ T cells on average. Low levels of normalized T-cell clonal expansion were also seen in some patients who did not respond. In partial responders in the 0.1-3.0 mg/kg groups, normalized peripheral clonal expansion was found to be among the lowest, especially among CD8+ T cells. The antigen specificity of the clonally expanded peripheral T cells was not determined. Clonal expansion of both CD4+ and CD8+ blood T cells was observed from baseline to week 6 at doses 0.1 to 3.0 mg/kg.

Recombination joined TRBV28 with TRBJ1-1; the D gene is possibly TRBD1, with 6 bases matching. The sequence was collected from an adult with an advanced solid tumor such as melanoma, head and neck, liver or kidney cancer. The source material was CD4+ or CD8+ T cells sorted from blood, sampled in a trial of the OX40 agonist ivuxolimab. CDR3 region: CASSPPTGFAFF. The sequenced DNA is TGTGCCAGCAGTCCTCCGACAGGTTTCGCTTTCTTT.